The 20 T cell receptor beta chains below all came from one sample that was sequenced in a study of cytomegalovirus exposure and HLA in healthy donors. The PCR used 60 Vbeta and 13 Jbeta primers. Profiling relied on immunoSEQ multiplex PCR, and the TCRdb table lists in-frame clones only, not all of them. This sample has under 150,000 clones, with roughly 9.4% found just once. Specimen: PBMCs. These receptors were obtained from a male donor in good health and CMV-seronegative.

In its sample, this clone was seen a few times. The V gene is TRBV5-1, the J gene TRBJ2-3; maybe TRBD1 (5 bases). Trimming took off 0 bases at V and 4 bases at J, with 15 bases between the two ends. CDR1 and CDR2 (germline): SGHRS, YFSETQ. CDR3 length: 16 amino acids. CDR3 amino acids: CASSLGQGGGSDTQYF. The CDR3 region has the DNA TGCGCCAGCAGCTTGGGTCAGGGCGGTGGATCAGATACGCAGTATTTT.

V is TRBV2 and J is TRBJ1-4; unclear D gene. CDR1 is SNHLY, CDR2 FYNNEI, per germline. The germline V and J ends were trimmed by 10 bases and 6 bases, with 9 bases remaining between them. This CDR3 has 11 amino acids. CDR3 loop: CANLRDEKLFF. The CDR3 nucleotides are TGTGCCAACCTGCGTGATGAAAAACTGTTTTTT.

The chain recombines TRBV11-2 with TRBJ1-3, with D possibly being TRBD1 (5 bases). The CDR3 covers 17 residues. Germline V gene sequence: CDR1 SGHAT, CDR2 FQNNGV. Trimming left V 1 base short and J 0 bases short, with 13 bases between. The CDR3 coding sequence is TGTGCCAGCAGCTTAGGGGACGGGAGTAGCTCTGGAAACACCATATATTTT. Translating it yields CASSLGDGSSSGNTIYF.

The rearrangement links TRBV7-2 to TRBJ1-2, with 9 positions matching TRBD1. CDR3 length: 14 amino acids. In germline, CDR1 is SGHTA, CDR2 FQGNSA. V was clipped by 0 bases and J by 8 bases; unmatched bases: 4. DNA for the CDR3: TGTGCCAGCAGCTTAGCTAGCGGGACAGGGGGCTACACCTTC. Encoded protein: CASSLASGTGGYTF.

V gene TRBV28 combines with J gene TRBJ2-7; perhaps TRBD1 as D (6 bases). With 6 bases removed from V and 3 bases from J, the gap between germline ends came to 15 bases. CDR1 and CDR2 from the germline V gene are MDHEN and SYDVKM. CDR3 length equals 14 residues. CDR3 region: CASREQGLGYEQYF. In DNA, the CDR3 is TGTGCCAGCAGGGAACAGGGTCTAGGCTACGAGCAGTACTTC.

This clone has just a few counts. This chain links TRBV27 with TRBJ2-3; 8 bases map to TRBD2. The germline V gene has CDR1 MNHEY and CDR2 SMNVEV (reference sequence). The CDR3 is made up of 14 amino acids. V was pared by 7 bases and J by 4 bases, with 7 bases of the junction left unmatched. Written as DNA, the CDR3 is TGTGCCAGCATTGAGCGGGGGAGGTCAGATACGCAGTATTTT. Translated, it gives CASIERGRSDTQYF.

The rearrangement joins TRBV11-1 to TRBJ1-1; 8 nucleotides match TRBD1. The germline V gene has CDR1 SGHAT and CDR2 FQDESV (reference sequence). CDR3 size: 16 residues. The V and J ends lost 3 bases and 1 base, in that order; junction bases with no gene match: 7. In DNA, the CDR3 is TGTGCCAGCAGCTTCTACCCGGACAGGGAGAACACTGAAGCTTTCTTT. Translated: CASSFYPDRENTEAFF.

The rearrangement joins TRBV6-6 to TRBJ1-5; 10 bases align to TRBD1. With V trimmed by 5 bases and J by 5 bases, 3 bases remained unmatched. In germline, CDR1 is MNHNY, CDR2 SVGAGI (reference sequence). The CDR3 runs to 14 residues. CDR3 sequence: CASSLTGGDQPQHF. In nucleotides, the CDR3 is TGTGCCAGCAGTCTGACAGGGGGCGATCAGCCCCAGCATTTT.

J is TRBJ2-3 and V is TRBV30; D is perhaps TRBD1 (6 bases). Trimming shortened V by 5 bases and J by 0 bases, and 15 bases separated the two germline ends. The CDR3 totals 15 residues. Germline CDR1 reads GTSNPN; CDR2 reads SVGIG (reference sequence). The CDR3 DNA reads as TGTGCCTGGGGGCGGACAGCTACTAGCACAGATACGCAGTATTTT. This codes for CAWGRTATSTDTQYF. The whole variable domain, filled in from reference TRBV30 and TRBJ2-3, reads SQTIHQWPATLVQPVGSPLSLECTVEGTSNPNLYWYRQAAGRGLQLLFYSVGIGQISSEVPQNLSASRPQDRQFILSSKKLLLSDSGFYLCAWGRTATSTDTQYFGPGTRLTVL.

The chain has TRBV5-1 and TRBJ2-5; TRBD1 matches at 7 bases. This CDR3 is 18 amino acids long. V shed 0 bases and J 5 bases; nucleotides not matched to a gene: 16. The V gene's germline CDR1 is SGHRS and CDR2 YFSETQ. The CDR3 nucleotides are TGCGCCAGCAGCTTGGAGGGACAGACGAGGGGGAGTGGGGAGACCCAGTACTTC. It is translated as CASSLEGQTRGSGETQYF.

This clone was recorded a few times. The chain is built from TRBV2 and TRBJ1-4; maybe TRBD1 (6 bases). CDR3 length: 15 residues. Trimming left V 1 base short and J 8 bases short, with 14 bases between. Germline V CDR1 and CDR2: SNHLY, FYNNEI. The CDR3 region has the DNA TGTGCCAGCAGTGAAGGCGCGGGGGCGTGGGAAAAACTGTTTTTT. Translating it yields CASSEGAGAWEKLFF.

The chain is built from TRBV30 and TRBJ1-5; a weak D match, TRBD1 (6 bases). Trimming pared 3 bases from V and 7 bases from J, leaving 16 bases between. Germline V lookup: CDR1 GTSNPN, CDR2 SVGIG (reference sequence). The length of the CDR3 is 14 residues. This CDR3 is CAWSKRGARQPQHF. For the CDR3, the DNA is TGTGCCTGGAGCAAACGGGGGGCACGGCAGCCCCAGCATTTT.

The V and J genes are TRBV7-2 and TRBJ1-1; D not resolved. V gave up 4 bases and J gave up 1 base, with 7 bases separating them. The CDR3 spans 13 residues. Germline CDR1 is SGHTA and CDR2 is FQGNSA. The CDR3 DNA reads TGTGCCAGCAGCTCACAGAAGAACACTGAAGCTTTCTTT. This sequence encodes CASSSQKNTEAFF.

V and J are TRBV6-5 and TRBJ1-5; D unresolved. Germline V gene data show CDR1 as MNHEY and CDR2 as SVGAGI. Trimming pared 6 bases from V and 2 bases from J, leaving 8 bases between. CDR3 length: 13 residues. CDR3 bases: TGTGCCAGCAGCCCGGGAGGCAATCAGCCCCAGCATTTT. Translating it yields CASSPGGNQPQHF.

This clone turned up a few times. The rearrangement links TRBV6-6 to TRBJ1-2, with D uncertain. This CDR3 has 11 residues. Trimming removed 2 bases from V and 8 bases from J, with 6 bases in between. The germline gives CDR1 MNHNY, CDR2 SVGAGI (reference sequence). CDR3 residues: CASSYQEGYTF. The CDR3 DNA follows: TGTGCCAGCAGTTACCAAGAGGGCTACACCTTC.

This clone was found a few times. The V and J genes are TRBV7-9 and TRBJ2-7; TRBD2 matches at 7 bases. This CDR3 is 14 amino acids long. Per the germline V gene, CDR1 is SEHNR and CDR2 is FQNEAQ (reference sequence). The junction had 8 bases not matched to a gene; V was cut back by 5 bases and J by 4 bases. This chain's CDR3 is CASSVTGTTYEQYF. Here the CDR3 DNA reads TGTGCCAGCAGCGTTACCGGGACTACTTACGAGCAGTACTTC.

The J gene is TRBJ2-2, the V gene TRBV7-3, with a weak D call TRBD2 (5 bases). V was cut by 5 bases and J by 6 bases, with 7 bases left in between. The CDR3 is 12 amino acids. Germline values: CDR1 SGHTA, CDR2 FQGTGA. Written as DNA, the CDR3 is TGTGCCAGCAGCACACTAGCCGGGGAGCTGTTTTTT. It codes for CASSTLAGELFF.

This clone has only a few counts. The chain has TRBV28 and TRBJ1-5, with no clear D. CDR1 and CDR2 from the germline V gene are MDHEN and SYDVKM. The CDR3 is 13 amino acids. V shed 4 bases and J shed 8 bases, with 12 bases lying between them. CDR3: CASSSPTPKPQHF. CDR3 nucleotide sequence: TGTGCCAGCAGTTCCCCTACCCCCAAGCCCCAGCATTTT.

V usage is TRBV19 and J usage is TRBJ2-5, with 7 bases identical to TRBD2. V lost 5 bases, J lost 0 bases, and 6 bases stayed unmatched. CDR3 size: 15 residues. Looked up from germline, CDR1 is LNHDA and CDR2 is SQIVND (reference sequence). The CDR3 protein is CASSRAGKYQETQYF. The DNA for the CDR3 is TGTGCCAGTAGTCGAGCGGGAAAGTACCAAGAGACCCAGTACTTC.

The CDR3 DNA reads TGTGCCAGCAGCTTAGTTGGCGGGGGAGGGGGCTACACCTTC. This gives the protein CASSLVGGGGGYTF. The rearrangement links TRBV7-8 to TRBJ1-2, with D possibly being TRBD1 (5 bases). The CDR3 spans 14 residues. Trimming took 1 base from V and 8 from J, leaving 14 bases between them. CDR1 and CDR2 (germline): SGHVS, FQNEAQ.